What follows are 6 T cell receptor beta chains derived from one specimen sequenced in a study of beta chain features in type 1 diabetes. Their antigens remain unidentified. Broader study findings: Shorter TCRB CDR3s, moderately but significantly so, marked every one of the four CD4+ subsets in Type 1 diabetes patients.

Expressed TCRB transcripts were sequenced after all isolated RNA was converted to cDNA. Sequenced by immunoSEQ multiplex PCR; TCRdb stores in-frame clones only, minus some. The profile shows some 360,000 clones, 8.5% to 10% of them singletons. Sequenced sample: central memory CD4+ T cells from blood. The receptors originated from a man under 40 with type 1 diabetes.

This clone was detected only a few times. Other DNA sequences in the sample encode the same CDR3. The rearrangement uses TRBV6-1 and TRBJ1-1, with D maybe TRBD1 (6 bases). Germline V gene lookup returns CDR1 MNHNS and CDR2 SASEGT. The CDR3 sequence is 13 residues long. V lost 5 bases and J lost 1, with 8 bases in between. The CDR3 sequence: CASSPQGNTEAFF. In nucleotides, the CDR3 is TGTGCCAGCAGTCCACAGGGGAACACTGAAGCTTTCTTT.

This chain links TRBV7-2 with TRBJ2-3, with D maybe TRBD1 (6 bases). CDR1 is SGHTA and CDR2 is FQGNSA in the germline V gene. V shed 1 base and J shed 1 base, with 9 bases lying between them. This CDR3 has 15 amino acids. The CDR3: CASSLDGGRTDTQYF. CDR3 nucleotide sequence: TGTGCCAGCAGCTTAGATGGGGGCCGCACAGATACGCAGTATTTT.

The chain combines TRBV6-1 with TRBJ1-1, with D perhaps TRBD1 (5 bases). Germline CDR1 MNHNS, CDR2 SASEGT. The CDR3 spans 15 residues. Between the trimmed V and J ends, which lost 10 bases and 0 bases, there was a span of 18 bases. CDR3: CATCRGDALNTEAFF. The CDR3 region has the DNA TGTGCCACCTGCAGAGGGGATGCCTTGAACACTGAAGCTTTCTTT.

The CDR3 DNA sequence: TGTGCCAGTAGTATAACTGGACAGGTAATCTCCTACGAGCAGTACTTC. This codes for CASSITGQVISYEQYF. The chain couples TRBV19 to TRBJ2-7, with 7 bases identical to TRBD1. The V gene's germline CDR1 is LNHDA and CDR2 SQIVND (reference sequence). V was clipped by 2 bases and J by 0 bases; unmatched bases: 7. The CDR3 has 16 amino acids.

This clone was observed a handful of times. The chain recombines TRBV9 with TRBJ1-5, with 9 bases aligning to TRBD1. The CDR3 is 17 amino acids. Germline-derived CDR1 and CDR2 are SGDLS and YYNGEE. The ends lost 4 bases at V and 2 bases at J; junction bases unmatched: 10. The CDR3 DNA is TGTGCCAGCAGCTCAGGACAGGGGATTGAGGGCAATCAGCCCCAGCATTTT. This translates into CASSSGQGIEGNQPQHF.

The chain uses TRBV18 and TRBJ1-2, with D perhaps TRBD1 (5 bases). CDR1 KGHSH and CDR2 LQKENI come from the germline V gene. CDR3 length equals 13 residues. V shed 2 bases and J shed 6 bases, with 10 bases lying between them. DNA of the CDR3: TGTGCCAGCTCACCATCGCAGGGCGATGGCTACACCTTC. Its protein is CASSPSQGDGYTF.